This passage covers 27 T cell receptor beta chains from one sample sequenced in a study of OX40 agonist ivuxolimab in advanced cancers. The method was immunoSEQ multiplex PCR; TCRdb's version includes in-frame clones alone and lacks a portion of them. Of approximately 84,000 clones listed, 75% to 90% are singletons. The material was CD4+ or CD8+ T cells sorted from blood, obtained in a trial of the OX40 agonist ivuxolimab. These receptors all stem from an adult with an advanced solid tumor such as melanoma, head and neck, liver or kidney cancer.

CDR3 sequence (DNA): TGTGCCAGTAGTCCCCGGACAGGGATGAACACTGAAGCTTTCTTT. Protein: CASSPRTGMNTEAFF. V usage is TRBV19 and J usage is TRBJ1-1; 8 bases map to TRBD1. This CDR3 is 15 amino acids long. Germline V gene data show CDR1 as LNHDA and CDR2 as SQIVND (reference sequence). The trim removed 5 bases at V and 0 bases at J, leaving 5 bases unmatched.

The chain links TRBV11-2 to TRBJ2-7; no firm D call. The CDR3 runs to 12 residues. V was cut by 0 bases and J by 12 bases, with 12 bases left in between. The germline V gene encodes CDR1 SGHAT and CDR2 FQNNGV. CDR3 loop: CASSLDQWKRYF. CDR3 nucleotide sequence: TGTGCCAGCAGCTTAGATCAATGGAAACGGTACTTC. Full variable domain (rest looked up from reference TRBV11-2 and TRBJ2-7): EAGVAQSPRYKIIEKRQSVAFWCNPISGHATLYWYQQILGQGPKLLIQFQNNGVVDDSQLPKDRFSAERLKGVDSTLKIQPAKLEDSAVYLCASSLDQWKRYFGPGTRLTVT.

The chain links TRBV28 to TRBJ2-7, with TRBD1 matching over 7 bases. Germline CDR1 is MDHEN and CDR2 is SYDVKM. The ends lost 5 bases at V and 4 bases at J; junction bases unmatched: 14. The CDR3 spans 16 residues. The CDR3 nucleotides are TGTGCCAGCAGTGCCGGGTCAGGGGGTAAAGATTACGAGCAGTACGTC. Protein: CASSAGSGGKDYEQYV.

The V gene is TRBV5-4, the J gene TRBJ1-2; 9 bases align to TRBD1. V lost 0 bases, J lost 5 bases, and 8 bases stayed unmatched. The CDR3 length is 16 residues. The germline V gene encodes CDR1 SGHNT and CDR2 YYREEE (reference sequence). The CDR3 DNA follows: TGTGCCAGCAGCTTGGCCCCGGGACAGGGTACATATGGCTACACCTTC. Translating gives CASSLAPGQGTYGYTF.

The CDR3, as DNA: TGTGCCAGCAGCCCCCGGGCTAGCGGGGCCCACTACAATGAGCAGTTCTTC. Its translation: CASSPRASGAHYNEQFF. The chain recombines TRBV7-9 with TRBJ2-1, with 9 positions matching TRBD2. The CDR3 has 17 residues. Germline V CDR1 and CDR2: SEHNR, FQNEAQ (reference sequence). The junction had 11 bases not matched to a gene; V was cut back by 5 bases and J by 3 bases.

This chain joins TRBV4-1 and TRBJ2-5; D is undetermined. This CDR3 has 15 amino acids. The V end lost 1 base, the J end lost 0 bases, and 9 bases lay between the germline ends. Germline V gene lookup returns CDR1 MGHRA and CDR2 YSYEKL. The CDR3 loop reads CASSQGSGNQETQYF. CDR3 bases: TGCGCCAGCAGCCAAGGGTCCGGCAACCAAGAGACCCAGTACTTC.

The gene calls are TRBV7-3 and TRBJ2-2; no firm D call. CDR3 length equals 14 residues. Germline V lookup: CDR1 SGHTA, CDR2 FQGTGA. The germline V and J ends were trimmed by 2 bases and 1 base, with 5 bases remaining between them. The CDR3 here is CASSLRRNTGELFF. DNA of the CDR3: TGTGCCAGCAGCTTACGTCGGAACACCGGGGAGCTGTTTTTT.

CDR3 DNA: TGTGCCAGCAGCAAAGCGGTAAAGGCCTTCTATGGCTACACCTTC. Translating it yields CASSKAVKAFYGYTF. This chain connects TRBV21-1 to TRBJ1-2. TRBV21-1 has pseudogene status. The CDR3 extends over 15 amino acids.

This clone showed up just a few times. The chain uses TRBV11-2 and TRBJ2-1, with 7 bases fitting TRBD2. This CDR3 comprises 17 residues. With V trimmed by 2 bases and J by 4 bases, 11 bases remained unmatched. The germline gives CDR1 SGHAT, CDR2 FQNNGV. The CDR3 DNA reads as TGTGCCAGCAGCTTATTTGAGCGGGGTAGTCCATACAATGAGCAGTTCTTC. It translates to CASSLFERGSPYNEQFF.

The chain has TRBV19 and TRBJ1-2; 9 bases map to TRBD1. V shed 3 bases and J 1 base; nucleotides not matched to a gene: 3. The CDR3 is 15 amino acids. CDR1 is LNHDA and CDR2 is SQIVND in the germline V gene (reference sequence). CDR3 nucleotide sequence: TGTGCCAGTAGTATTGGGACAGGGCATAACTATGGCTACACCTTC. Translation: CASSIGTGHNYGYTF.

There are a few counts of this clone. This rearrangement joins TRBV5-1 to TRBJ2-6, with D possibly being TRBD1 or TRBD2 (5 bases each). Germline V CDR1 and CDR2: SGHRS, YFSETQ. The CDR3 contains 16 residues. The V and J ends lost 0 bases and 4 bases respectively, with 11 bases between them. The CDR3 protein is CASSLEGESGANVLTF. CDR3 coding DNA: TGCGCCAGCAGCTTGGAAGGGGAGTCCGGGGCCAACGTCCTGACTTTC.

This chain uses TRBV27 with TRBJ2-2, with 8 nucleotides matching TRBD1. The germline V gene encodes CDR1 MNHEY and CDR2 SMNVEV (reference sequence). This CDR3 contains 18 residues. V dropped 1 base and J dropped 6; count of bases not matched to a gene: 13. CDR3 bases: TGTGCCAGCAGTTTATTAAAAACCGGGACAGGCCCACCCGGGGAGCTGTTTTTT. Its translation is CASSLLKTGTGPPGELFF.

This clone has just a few counts. The J gene is TRBJ2-7, the V gene TRBV6-1, with TRBD2 identical over 14 bases. This CDR3 contains 15 residues. Trimming cost V 4 bases and J 3 bases; bases outside gene matches: 2. Germline CDR1 reads MNHNS; CDR2 reads SASEGT. The CDR3 DNA reads as TGTGCCAGCAGTGCAGGGACTAGCGGGGGCTACGAGCAGTACTTC. Translation: CASSAGTSGGYEQYF.

The chain links TRBV23-1 to TRBJ1-1; maybe TRBD1 (5 bases). TRBV23-1 is an ORF; its function is uncertain. This CDR3 contains 17 residues. The V end was cut by 0 bases, the J end by 0 bases, with 14 bases between. The chain's CDR3 is CASSQSGVTGMNTEAFF. The CDR3 region has the DNA TGCGCCAGCAGTCAATCGGGGGTAACGGGAATGAACACTGAAGCTTTCTTT.

This rearrangement joins TRBV25-1 to TRBJ2-3; TRBD1 might be the D (6 bases). The CDR3 loop spans 15 amino acids. The germline gives CDR1 MGHDK, CDR2 SYGVNS. Deletions cut 3 bases from V and 4 bases from J, with 14 bases between. The CDR3 DNA is TGTGCCAGCAGTGAGTCTGAGCCAGGGGCAGATACGCAGTATTTT. Its translation: CASSESEPGADTQYF.

The chain links TRBV6-5 to TRBJ1-3; possible D gene TRBD1, 5 bases. V dropped 4 bases and J dropped 0 bases, with 13 bases sitting between them. Looked up from germline, CDR1 is MNHEY and CDR2 is SVGAGI. The length of the CDR3 is 16 residues. CDR3 coding DNA: TGTGCCAGCAGTTTCGGGAGAAGGGGCTCTGGAAACACCATATATTTT. It codes for CASSFGRRGSGNTIYF.

The V gene is TRBV29-1, the J gene TRBJ1-3, with TRBD1 identical over 9 bases. Germline V gene sequence: CDR1 SQVTM, CDR2 ANQGSEA. This CDR3 comprises 13 residues. Trimming at V came to 4 bases and at J to 6 bases, leaving 4 bases not matched to a gene. As DNA, the CDR3 is TGCAGCGTTGCGACAGGGGGAGTAAACACCATATATTTT. This codes for CSVATGGVNTIYF.

This clone appeared a single time. The CDR3, as DNA: TGTGCCAGCAGCGTCCCCCGAGCGGGGGGGCCGTATGAGCAGTTCTTC. This codes for CASSVPRAGGPYEQFF. V usage is TRBV7-9 and J usage is TRBJ2-1, with TRBD2 matching over 10 bases. Trimming at V came to 5 bases and at J to 8 bases, leaving 12 bases not matched to a gene. The CDR3 loop spans 16 amino acids. The V gene's germline CDR1 is SEHNR and CDR2 FQNEAQ (reference sequence).

Turning to this clone: The junction and the germline gene differ at one end; a read error may be behind it. The gene calls are TRBV5-1 and TRBJ2-3; D may be TRBD1 (6 bases). The CDR3 extends over 13 amino acids. Germline assignment: CDR1 SGHRS and CDR2 YFSETQ. The CDR3 bases are TGCGCCAGCAGCTCGGACAGCATAGATACGCAGTATTTT. It is translated as CASSSDSIDTQYF.

CDR3 protein: CASSPQGNEQFF. CDR3 coding DNA: TGTGCCAGCAGCCCACAGGGTAATGAGCAGTTCTTC. The chain carries TRBV7-2 and TRBJ2-1, with a tentative D call TRBD1 (6 bases). CDR1 and CDR2 from the germline V gene are SGHTA and FQGNSA. The CDR3 is 12 residues long. V was clipped by 5 bases and J by 7 bases, with 9 bases between them.

The CDR3 is CASRIGQGLETQYF. The CDR3 DNA sequence: TGTGCCAGCAGAATAGGACAGGGCTTAGAGACCCAGTACTTC. The J gene is TRBJ2-5, the V gene TRBV6-6; 8 bases are shared with TRBD1. The CDR3 is 14 residues long. Germline V gives CDR1 MNHNY, CDR2 SVGAGI (reference sequence). V lost 6 bases, J lost 4 bases, and 7 bases stayed unmatched.

The V gene is TRBV7-3, the J gene TRBJ2-1, with TRBD2 matching 13 bases. V lost 5 bases, J lost 9 bases, and 7 bases stayed unmatched. CDR3 size: 15 residues. CDR1 is SGHTA and CDR2 is FQGTGA in the germline V gene. The CDR3 DNA reads as TGTGCCAGCAGCCAAGGACTAGCGGGGGAGGGTGAGCAGTTCTTC. Amino acids: CASSQGLAGEGEQFF.

This clone was found once. The chain has TRBV7-2 and TRBJ1-1; D unresolved. Germline assignment: CDR1 SGHTA and CDR2 FQGNSA. The V and J ends lost 4 bases and 2 bases respectively, with 11 bases between them. The CDR3 covers 14 residues. The CDR3 DNA follows: TGTGCCAGCAGCTCACCCAGCCGAAACACTGAAGCTTTCTTT. It yields the protein CASSSPSRNTEAFF. Full variable domain (remainder filled in from reference TRBV7-2 and TRBJ1-1): GAGVSQSPSNKVTEKGKDVELRCDPISGHTALYWYRQSLGQGLEFLIYFQGNSAPDKSGLPSDRFSAERTGGSVSTLTIQRTQQEDSAVYLCASSSPSRNTEAFFGQGTRLTVV.

The V and J genes are TRBV7-2 and TRBJ2-1, with D possibly being TRBD1 (5 bases). Trimming took off 1 base at V and 5 bases at J, with 9 bases between the two ends. Per the germline V gene, CDR1 is SGHTA and CDR2 is FQGNSA. CDR3 size: 14 residues. CDR3 DNA sequence: TGTGCCAGCAGCTTAGTGGTAGGGGACAATGAGCAGTTCTTC. It specifies CASSLVVGDNEQFF.

The rearrangement joins TRBV15 to TRBJ2-3; D is unresolved. The length of the CDR3 is 12 residues. Germline V CDR1 and CDR2: LNHNV, YYDKDF (reference sequence). V was clipped by 3 bases and J by 9 bases, with 10 bases between them. CDR3 DNA sequence: TGTGCCACCAGCAGGCCCAGAGACACGCAGTATTTT. Amino acid sequence: CATSRPRDTQYF.

The chain carries TRBV7-2 and TRBJ2-3, with D tentatively TRBD2 (5 bases). V lost 4 bases and J 3 bases, leaving 17 bases between the germline ends. CDR3 length equals 16 residues. Germline V gene sequence: CDR1 SGHTA, CDR2 FQGNSA. CDR3 bases: TGTGCCAGCAGCTCAATCGGGGAATTGGCGACAGATACGCAGTATTTT. Translated, it gives CASSSIGELATDTQYF. Full variable domain (outside the CDR3, taken from reference TRBV7-2 and TRBJ2-3): GAGVSQSPSNKVTEKGKDVELRCDPISGHTALYWYRQSLGQGLEFLIYFQGNSAPDKSGLPSDRFSAERTGGSVSTLTIQRTQQEDSAVYLCASSSIGELATDTQYFGPGTRLTVL.

This rearrangement joins TRBV11-2 to TRBJ1-1; D is unclear. In germline, CDR1 is SGHAT, CDR2 FQNNGV. The CDR3 covers 15 residues. The V gene lost 5 bases and the J gene lost 6 bases, with 19 bases spanning the gap. CDR3 sequence (DNA): TGTGCCAGCAGCCCCCAAAGAGGGATGGTCGCTGAAGCTTTCTTT. It yields the protein CASSPQRGMVAEAFF.